A selection of T cell receptor beta chains follows, all from one sample in a study of tumor and adjacent non-tumor tissue in lung cancer. One entry per CDR3 protein, called by TCRdb with MiXCR from the multiplex PCR reads. Of tens of thousands of distinct CDR3 sequences detected, 55% to 70% appear once; the ten largest clones hold around 30%. The sequenced sample was distant non-tumor lung tissue. These receptors all come from a woman in her forties or fifties with non-small cell lung cancer. Both conserved end residues are part of each CDR3. The order of the fields is CDR3 protein, J gene, V gene, D gene. D genes are given only for firm matches.

CASRKYGLAGGNEQFF | TRBJ2-1 | TRBV11-1 | TRBD2
CTSATGLSSYSEQFF | TRBJ2-1 | TRBV11-2 | -
CASSANTGAGQPLHF | TRBJ1-5 | TRBV10-2 | -
CSARSRTSGNEQYF | TRBJ2-7 | TRBV20-1 | TRBD2
CASSLTPGTDYNEQFF | TRBJ2-1 | TRBV4-1 | TRBD1
CSAGRDTGNSPLHF | TRBJ1-6 | TRBV20-1 | -
CARSLSIAEQFF | TRBJ2-1 | TRBV11-2 | -
CSVREQGLRAGVAYSEQFF | TRBJ2-1 | TRBV20-1 | TRBD2
CAWSVQGGSSIYGYTF | TRBJ1-2 | TRBV30 | -
CASSRRADIQPQHF | TRBJ1-5 | TRBV6-2/TRBV6-3 | -
CASSLDSTNERLFF | TRBJ1-4 | TRBV11-2 | -
CASSSPDPGYGYPF | TRBJ1-2 | TRBV5-5 | -
CASSSRPARGIHEQFF | TRBJ2-1 | TRBV11-2 | -
CATSDTGTASVGYTF | TRBJ1-2 | TRBV24-1 | -
CASRPHGATEAFF | TRBJ1-1 | TRBV6-5 | -
CASSQSAGSIVTQYF | TRBJ2-3 | TRBV4-3 | -
CSAREGQETQYF | TRBJ2-5 | TRBV29-1 | TRBD2
CASSTRGRNSTLHF | TRBJ1-6 | TRBV12-3/TRBV12-4 | -